These T cell receptor beta chains were read from a single sample in a study of cytomegalovirus exposure and HLA in healthy donors. Only in-frame clones appear in the TCRdb table, and some are missing; sequencing was by immunoSEQ multiplex PCR. The sample has 180,000 or so clones; around 76% are singletons. Material: PBMCs. The receptors here all came from a woman aged 25 to 45 in good health and CMV-seropositive. Both conserved end residues are part of each CDR3. A D gene is named only where the DNA matches it firmly. Size values are once, few and many counts, or a class for expanded clones, and some rows have none.

size: once; V: TRBV5-4; D: NA; J: TRBJ2-7; DNA: TGTGCCAGCAGCCGCCAGACTAGTCTCCCATACGAGCAGTACTTC; CDR3: CASSRQTSLPYEQYF
size: few; V: TRBV11-2; D: NA; J: TRBJ1-3; DNA: TGTGCCAGCAGCACGGGTTTCGACGGAAACACCATATATTTT; CDR3: CASSTGFDGNTIYF
size: NA; V: TRBV15; D: NA; J: TRBJ1-5; DNA: TGTGCCACCAGCAGAGACAGGGGCCCCAATCAGCCCCAGCATTTT; CDR3: CATSRDRGPNQPQHF
size: NA; V: TRBV6-4; D: NA; J: TRBJ2-1; DNA: TGTGCCAGCAAAAGACTTAGCGGAGAAGTACCCCGGCAGTTCTTC; CDR3: CASKRLSGEVPRQFF
size: NA; V: TRBV29-1; D: TRBD1; J: TRBJ2-3; DNA: TGCAGCGTTGAGGGACAGACCATGGCCACAGATACGCAGTATTTT; CDR3: CSVEGQTMATDTQYF
size: few; V: TRBV9; D: TRBD2; J: TRBJ2-7; DNA: TGTGCCAGCAGCGCCCTCTCCGGGACTAGCGTAGAGGACGAGCAGTACTTC; CDR3: CASSALSGTSVEDEQYF
size: once; V: TRBV2; D: TRBD1; J: TRBJ1-1; DNA: TGTGCCAGCAGTGAACAAGGGGGGACAGGGGGTGAAGCTTTCTTT; CDR3: CASSEQGGTGGEAFF
size: few; V: TRBV6-5; D: NA; J: TRBJ1-2; DNA: TGTGCCAGCAGTTACTCGTACGGGGAGAACTATGGCTACACCTTC; CDR3: CASSYSYGENYGYTF
size: once; V: TRBV10-3; D: NA; J: TRBJ2-1; DNA: TGTGCCATCGAGGACAGCAACAATGAGCAGTTCTTC; CDR3: CAIEDSNNEQFF
size: NA; V: TRBV5-6; D: NA; J: TRBJ2-5; DNA: TGTGCCAGCAGCGAGCGGTTCGGGACCCAGTACTTC; CDR3: CASSERFGTQYF
size: NA; V: TRBV4-3; D: TRBD2; J: TRBJ2-2; DNA: TGCGCCAGCAGACTAGCGGGAAACAGCGGGGAGCTGTTTTTT; CDR3: CASRLAGNSGELFF
size: NA; V: TRBV5-1; D: NA; J: TRBJ1-3; DNA: TGCGCCAGCAGCTTTGGGGGCCTAGGCTCTGGAAACACCATATATTTT; CDR3: CASSFGGLGSGNTIYF
size: once; V: TRBV19; D: TRBD1; J: TRBJ1-1; DNA: TGTGCCAGTAGCTCCGGTCCGGGACAGGGGGCCGGGACTGAAGCTTTCTTT; CDR3: CASSSGPGQGAGTEAFF
size: NA; V: TRBV11-2; D: NA; J: TRBJ2-7; DNA: TGTGCCAGCAGCCTACTGGTCGGGGGCGAGCAGTACTTC; CDR3: CASSLLVGGEQYF
size: NA; V: TRBV11-3; D: TRBD2; J: TRBJ2-1; DNA: TGTGCCAGCAGCCCCACCCCCCCTCTAGCGGGAGTAGGAAATGAGCAGTTCTTC; CDR3: CASSPTPPLAGVGNEQFF
size: NA; V: TRBV29-1; D: TRBD2; J: TRBJ2-2; DNA: TGCAGCGTCGAGGCCCTTAGAATAGCGGGGGAGACCGGGGAGCTGTTTTTT; CDR3: CSVEALRIAGETGELFF
size: NA; V: TRBV5-6; D: NA; J: TRBJ1-5; DNA: TGTGCCAGCAGACTAGGCCAGGATAGCAATCAGCCCCAGCATTTT; CDR3: CASRLGQDSNQPQHF
size: NA; V: TRBV11-2; D: NA; J: TRBJ2-3; DNA: TGTGCCAGCAGCTTACACACAGATACGCAGTATTTT; CDR3: CASSLHTDTQYF
size: NA; V: TRBV5-1; D: TRBD2; J: TRBJ2-1; DNA: TGCGCCAGCAGCTTCCGGGGCGGGAGGGATGAGCAGTTCTTC; CDR3: CASSFRGGRDEQFF
size: NA; V: TRBV11-2; D: TRBD1; J: TRBJ2-5; DNA: TGTGCCAGCAGCACGACAGGGGGAGAGACCCAGTACTTC; CDR3: CASSTTGGETQYF
size: NA; V: TRBV5-4; D: TRBD2; J: TRBJ2-7; DNA: TGTGCCAGTAGCTTGAGTCCTAGCGGATCCTACGAGCAGTACTTC; CDR3: CASSLSPSGSYEQYF
size: NA; V: TRBV19; D: TRBD1; J: TRBJ2-7; DNA: TGTGCCAGTAGTATCGGGACAGGGAGCTCCTACGAGCAGTACTTC; CDR3: CASSIGTGSSYEQYF
size: NA; V: TRBV7-9; D: NA; J: TRBJ2-7; DNA: TGTGCCAGCAGCCACCAGGGTTACGAGCAGTACTTC; CDR3: CASSHQGYEQYF
size: NA; V: TRBV7-9; D: TRBD1; J: TRBJ2-7; DNA: TGTGCCAGCAGCTCGGGACAGGGATATTTCTACGAGCAGTACTTC; CDR3: CASSSGQGYFYEQYF
size: NA; V: TRBV2; D: NA; J: TRBJ1-6; DNA: TGTGCCAGCCTCCCCCGGACAGCACTTAATTCACCCCTCCACTTT; CDR3: CASLPRTALNSPLHF
size: few; V: TRBV28; D: NA; J: TRBJ1-2; DNA: TGTGCCAGCACCCGGACAGCCCGTCTCTATGGCTACACCTTC; CDR3: CASTRTARLYGYTF
size: NA; V: TRBV12-5; D: TRBD1; J: TRBJ1-1; DNA: TGTGCTAGTGCTTCGACAGGGAGCACTGAAGCTTTCTTT; CDR3: CASASTGSTEAFF
size: NA; V: TRBV29-1; D: TRBD1; J: TRBJ1-1; DNA: TGCAGCGTCGGCGAGACAGGGTACGCTTTCTTT; CDR3: CSVGETGYAFF
size: NA; V: TRBV7-2; D: TRBD1; J: TRBJ1-2; DNA: TGTGCCAGCAGCTTGACAGGGAAGAACTATGGCTACACCTTC; CDR3: CASSLTGKNYGYTF
size: NA; V: TRBV6-5; D: TRBD2; J: TRBJ2-7; DNA: TGTGCCAGCAGGATGACTAGCAGGTCCTACGAGCAGTACTTC; CDR3: CASRMTSRSYEQYF
size: NA; V: TRBV6-1; D: NA; J: TRBJ2-3; DNA: TGTGCCAGCAGTGAAAAAGACGGAGGGGCCTCGGTAGATACGCAGTATTTT; CDR3: CASSEKDGGASVDTQYF
size: NA; V: TRBV7-9; D: NA; J: TRBJ2-7; DNA: TGTGCCACCTTACCATTCCCGGACATGTCCTTCTCCTACGAGCAGTACTTC; CDR3: CATLPFPDMSFSYEQYF
size: few; V: TRBV4-3; D: TRBD1; J: TRBJ1-3; DNA: TGCGCCAGCAGCCTTTCCGGGACAGGAAGCTCTGGAAACACCATATATTTT; CDR3: CASSLSGTGSSGNTIYF
size: NA; V: TRBV29-1; D: TRBD1; J: TRBJ1-2; DNA: TGCAGCGCCGACAGGGGGTATGGCTACACCTTC; CDR3: CSADRGYGYTF
size: NA; V: TRBV6-1; D: NA; J: TRBJ1-6; DNA: TGTGCCAGCAACTCCGGGACACCGAATTCACCCCTCCACTTT; CDR3: CASNSGTPNSPLHF
size: NA; V: TRBV5-1; D: TRBD1; J: TRBJ1-1; DNA: TGCGCCAGCAGCTTGGTACCGGGACAGGGTGAGAACACTGAAGCTTTCTTT; CDR3: CASSLVPGQGENTEAFF
size: NA; V: TRBV27; D: NA; J: TRBJ1-1; DNA: TGTGCCAGCAGCTCGGGGGGGCGTGACACTGAAGCTTTCTTT; CDR3: CASSSGGRDTEAFF
size: NA; V: TRBV5-1; D: TRBD1; J: TRBJ1-1; DNA: TGCGCCAGCAGTAGACAGGGGGCGGGAAACACTGAAGCTTTCTTT; CDR3: CASSRQGAGNTEAFF
size: NA; V: TRBV30; D: NA; J: TRBJ2-4; DNA: TGTGCCTGGAGTGTGGGGCTCTCGGACCAAAACATTCAGTACTTC; CDR3: CAWSVGLSDQNIQYF
size: once; V: TRBV28; D: TRBD1; J: TRBJ1-1; DNA: TGTGCCAGCTGTAGACAGGGCGACGGGAATTTGGCTTTCTTT; CDR3: CASCRQGDGNLAFF